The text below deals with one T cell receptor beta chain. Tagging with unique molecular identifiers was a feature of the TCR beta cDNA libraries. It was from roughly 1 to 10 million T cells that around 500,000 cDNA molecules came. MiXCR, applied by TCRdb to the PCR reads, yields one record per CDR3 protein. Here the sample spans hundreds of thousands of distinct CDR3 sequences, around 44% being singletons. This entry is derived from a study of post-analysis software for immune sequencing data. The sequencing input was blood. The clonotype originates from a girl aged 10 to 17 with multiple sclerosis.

CDR3 in DNA: TGTGCCAGCAGCTTAGCACAGGCGTACAATGAGCAGTTCTTC. This sequence encodes CASSLAQAYNEQFF. V and J are TRBV11-3 and TRBJ2-1; D perhaps matches TRBD1 (5 bases). CDR3 size: 14 residues. CDR1 and CDR2 from the germline V gene are SGHNT and YENEEA. The V end lost 1 base, the J end lost 4 bases, and 8 bases lay between the germline ends.